Each of the 16 T cell receptor beta chains below was sequenced from the same sample in a study of chemoradiotherapy in HPV16-positive cancers (dated by TCRdb to 2022 to 2024). Library construction relied on the immunoSEQ multiplex PCR assay. TCRdb re-hosts the immuneACCESS table, in-frame sequences only. Its copies lack some clones; in the studies checked, an unresolved V gene accounts for under half of them, and the cause for the rest is not known. The sample profile shows several thousand clones; around 80% of them were found once. The ten biggest clones cover 9% to 10% of the sample. This sample was obtained from a patient who underwent chemoradiotherapy. Receptors were obtained from a human donor with HPV-associated anogenital cancer.

This clone was picked up a small number of times. J is TRBJ2-7 and V is TRBV11-2; D remains unclear. There are 14 residues in the CDR3. Germline assignment: CDR1 SGHAT and CDR2 FQNNGV. Trimming removed 1 base at V and 5 bases at J, with 12 bases between. The CDR3 reads CASSLGYSADEQYF. The CDR3, as DNA: TGTGCCAGCAGCTTAGGTTACTCGGCGGACGAGCAGTACTTC.

The chain recombines TRBV30 with TRBJ1-3; D remains unclear. In germline, CDR1 is GTSNPN, CDR2 SVGIG (reference sequence). This CDR3 has 14 amino acids. The V end was cut by 3 bases, the J end by 0 bases, with 9 bases between. Written as DNA, the CDR3 is TGTGCCTGGAGCGTGGGGAGCTCTGGAAACACCATATATTTT. It translates to CAWSVGSSGNTIYF.

This clone has only a few counts. The J gene is TRBJ2-5, the V gene TRBV7-9, with D possibly being TRBD1 (5 bases). Germline assignment: CDR1 SEHNR and CDR2 FQNEAQ (reference sequence). The ends were cut back, 4 bases at V and 7 bases at J, with 22 bases in the middle. The CDR3 is 16 residues long. The CDR3 loop reads CASSSARQGGPGTQYF. The CDR3 region has the DNA TGTGCCAGCAGCTCGGCGCGGCAGGGTGGCCCGGGGACCCAGTACTTC.

J is TRBJ2-3 and V is TRBV2; 12 bases fit TRBD2. V lost 6 bases to trimming and J lost 4 bases; unmatched junction nucleotides: 5. CDR1 SNHLY and CDR2 FYNNEI come from the germline V gene. This CDR3 contains 15 residues. The CDR3 DNA follows: TGTGCCAGCAGACAACTAGCGGGGGGAGCAGATACGCAGTATTTT. It yields the protein CASRQLAGGADTQYF.

This clone was counted once. The chain joins TRBV15 to TRBJ2-7; no clear D gene. Germline V CDR1 and CDR2: LNHNV, YYDKDF (reference sequence). CDR3 length: 13 amino acids. V lost 1 base, J lost 0 bases, and 4 bases lay in between. Here the CDR3 reads CATSRVDSYEQYF. In nucleotides, the CDR3 is TGTGCCACCAGCAGAGTGGACTCCTACGAGCAGTACTTC. Full variable domain (outside the CDR3, taken from reference TRBV15 and TRBJ2-7): DAMVIQNPRYQVTQFGKPVTLSCSQTLNHNVMYWYQQKSSQAPKLLFHYYDKDFNNEADTPDNFQSRRPNTSFCFLDIRSPGLGDTAMYLCATSRVDSYEQYFGPGTRLTVT.

About this clone: Germline and junction disagree at one end, which may indicate a read error. The chain combines TRBV7-7 with TRBJ1-3; D ambiguous. The CDR3 length is 14 residues. Germline V gene lookup returns CDR1 SSHAT and CDR2 FNYEAQ (reference sequence). The CDR3 coding sequence is TGTGCTAGCAGCCCAGACATTTCTGGAAACACCATATATTTT. This sequence encodes CASSPDISGNTIYF.

The chain combines TRBV5-4 with TRBJ2-3; D is uncertain. V lost 4 bases to trimming and J lost 0 bases, with 15 bases between them. Germline V lookup: CDR1 SGHNT, CDR2 YYREEE (reference sequence). This CDR3 is 16 amino acids long. For the CDR3, the DNA is TGTGCCAGCAGCCCAGGAAGCCGACGAAGCACAGATACGCAGTATTTT. This encodes CASSPGSRRSTDTQYF.

The chain employs TRBV19 and TRBJ2-7, with D tentatively TRBD1 (6 bases). Between the trimmed V and J ends, which lost 6 bases and 2 bases, there was a span of 17 bases. The CDR3 sequence is 15 residues long. The germline V gene encodes CDR1 LNHDA and CDR2 SQIVND (reference sequence). The CDR3 loop reads CASSHFSGTPYEQYF. The CDR3 DNA sequence: TGTGCCAGTAGCCACTTCTCCGGGACACCCTACGAGCAGTACTTC.

This clone was seen more than once but under ten times. The chain employs TRBV4-1 and TRBJ2-7, with 11 bases fitting TRBD2. The V gene end was trimmed by 4 bases and the J gene end by 12 bases; junction bases not matched to a gene: 11. Germline CDR1 is MGHRA and CDR2 is YSYEKL. The CDR3 runs 14 residues. The DNA for the CDR3 is TGCGCCAGCAGCCCAACGATGACTAGCGGGGTGGGGTACTTC. This gives the protein CASSPTMTSGVGYF.

This clone was seen a few times. The V and J genes are TRBV4-2 and TRBJ1-1, with D perhaps matching TRBD1 (6 bases). The CDR3 sequence is 13 residues long. Germline V lookup: CDR1 LGHNA, CDR2 YNFKEQ. V shed 0 bases and J shed 8 bases, with 10 bases lying between them. CDR3 loop: CASSQEQGTEAFF. The CDR3 DNA reads TGTGCCAGCAGCCAAGAACAGGGTACCGAAGCTTTCTTT.

V is TRBV27 and J is TRBJ1-1; 7 bases are shared with TRBD1. The J segment lost 0 bases and the V segment lost 5 bases, leaving 12 bases of the junction unmatched. The CDR3 spans 17 residues. In germline, CDR1 is MNHEY, CDR2 SMNVEV (reference sequence). The CDR3 region has the DNA TGTGCCAGCAGTCCCTACACAGGGGTCCTTATGAACACTGAAGCTTTCTTT. Translated: CASSPYTGVLMNTEAFF.

The chain recombines TRBV4-1 with TRBJ1-5; a possible D gene is TRBD1 (5 bases). V was shortened by 1 base and J by 5 bases, with 6 bases between the two germline ends. Per the germline V gene, CDR1 is MGHRA and CDR2 is YSYEKL. This CDR3 has 13 amino acids. The DNA for the CDR3 is TGCGCCAGCAGCCAAGGGGGGGATCAGCCCCAGCATTTT. This gives the protein CASSQGGDQPQHF.

This clone was seen only a few times. The rearrangement joins TRBV6-5 to TRBJ1-1, with D unresolved. This CDR3 is built from 14 residues. The V and J ends lost 0 bases and 1 base respectively, with 6 bases between them. Germline V gene data show CDR1 as MNHEY and CDR2 as SVGAGI. CDR3 residues: CASSYSFRNTEAFF. In DNA form, the CDR3 reads TGTGCCAGCAGTTACTCGTTCAGGAACACTGAAGCTTTCTTT.

This chain uses TRBV30 with TRBJ1-4; D is unclear. Germline loops: CDR1 GTSNPN, CDR2 SVGIG (reference sequence). V was cut by 5 bases and J by 4 bases, with 8 bases left in between. The CDR3 has 12 residues. The CDR3 sequence: CAWEGFNEKLFF. As DNA, the CDR3 is TGTGCCTGGGAAGGATTTAATGAAAAACTGTTTTTT.

V and J are TRBV5-5 and TRBJ2-7, with 7 bases fitting TRBD2. The CDR3 has 12 residues. The germline CDR1 and CDR2 sequences are SGHKS and YYEKEE (reference sequence). Germline trimming cut 4 bases from V and 9 bases from J; bases unmatched to any gene: 7. The CDR3 sequence: CASSPGGRGQYF. Written as DNA, the CDR3 is TGTGCCAGCAGCCCCGGGGGGAGGGGGCAGTACTTC.

The V gene is TRBV6-6, the J gene TRBJ2-1, with no clear D. V lost 5 bases and J lost 0, with 5 bases in between. This CDR3 is 13 amino acids long. Per the germline V gene, CDR1 is MNHNY and CDR2 is SVGAGI (reference sequence). As DNA, the CDR3 is TGTGCCAGCAGTGTTTTCTCCTACAATGAGCAGTTCTTC. Protein sequence: CASSVFSYNEQFF.